Each of the 14 T cell receptor beta chains below was sequenced from the same sample in a study of cytotoxic CD8 clonotypes in ibrutinib-treated CLL. The data were produced by immunoSEQ multiplex PCR, yet TCRdb's version contains in-frame clones alone and is incomplete. In the table there are roughly 200,000 clones, 72% of which are singletons. Sequencing was performed on PBMCs, taken after 24 months of ibrutinib treatment. The receptors shown here come from a human donor with chronic lymphocytic leukemia.

The chain uses TRBV29-1 and TRBJ1-3, with D maybe TRBD1 (5 bases). V shed 5 bases and J shed 0 bases, with 11 bases lying between them. This CDR3 is 14 amino acids long. Germline CDR1 is SQVTM and CDR2 is ANQGSEA. The CDR3 DNA follows: TGCAGCGTTCACCGGGGGAACTCTGGAAACACCATATATTTT. Protein sequence: CSVHRGNSGNTIYF.

This clone was detected a few times. The chain joins TRBV30 to TRBJ1-2; 8 nucleotides match TRBD1. CDR1 is GTSNPN, CDR2 SVGIG, per germline (reference sequence). This CDR3 contains 15 residues. V lost 2 bases to trimming and J lost 5 bases; unmatched junction nucleotides: 10. The CDR3 protein is CAWSTPGGVSYGYTF. The CDR3 coding sequence is TGTGCCTGGAGTACACCAGGGGGCGTCTCGTATGGCTACACCTTC.

V usage is TRBV4-2 and J usage is TRBJ2-1; 11 bases align to TRBD2. The length of the CDR3 is 15 residues. The germline CDR1 and CDR2 sequences are LGHNA and YNFKEQ. V lost 2 bases and J lost 8; bases outside the gene matches: 5. The CDR3 sequence is CASSQTSGSIDEQFF. CDR3 coding DNA: TGTGCCAGCAGCCAAACTAGCGGGAGCATCGATGAGCAGTTCTTC.

CDR3 nucleotides: TGCGCCAGCAGCTTGGTGGATGGTACGCAGTATTTT. Its translation is CASSLVDGTQYF. This chain joins TRBV5-1 and TRBJ2-3; no reliable D call. V lost 0 bases and J 8 bases, leaving 7 bases between the germline ends. CDR3 size: 12 residues. CDR1 SGHRS and CDR2 YFSETQ come from the germline V gene.

This clone was seen only once. The genes are TRBV4-1 and TRBJ2-1, with unresolved D. This CDR3 comprises 15 residues. The germline V gene has CDR1 MGHRA and CDR2 YSYEKL. Trimming cost V 3 bases and J 6 bases, with 15 bases left between them. Here the CDR3 DNA reads TGCGCCAGCAGCCAGCCCTCCTCTGTTAGCAATGAGCAGTTCTTC. Its protein is CASSQPSSVSNEQFF.

The V call is TRBV4-3, the J call TRBJ2-3, with 7 bases lining up with TRBD2. The germline V gene has CDR1 LGHNA and CDR2 YSLEER. This CDR3 contains 17 residues. The junction had 11 bases not matched to a gene; V was cut back by 4 bases and J by 1 base. CDR3 residues: CASSPTRGAGGTDTQYF. The CDR3, as DNA: TGCGCCAGCAGCCCGACCCGTGGGGCGGGAGGCACAGATACGCAGTATTTT.

This chain connects TRBV10-3 to TRBJ1-3, with D uncertain. Trimming stripped 6 bases from V and 4 bases from J, with 13 bases between. The V gene's germline CDR1 is ENHRY and CDR2 SYGVKD. The CDR3 runs 14 residues. Here the CDR3 DNA reads TGTGCCATCAGCCAACCCCAAACCGGAAACACCATATATTTT. It yields the protein CAISQPQTGNTIYF.

This clone showed up just a few times. This chain joins TRBV18 and TRBJ1-2; D is ambiguous. The V and J ends lost 1 base and 7 bases respectively, with 10 bases between them. The CDR3 spans 13 residues. Germline V gives CDR1 KGHSH, CDR2 LQKENI. The CDR3 DNA sequence: TGTGCCAGCTCACCACAGTCCGCAGTTGGCTACACCTTC. This codes for CASSPQSAVGYTF.

This clone was counted between two and nine times. The V call is TRBV11-2, the J call TRBJ1-1; D may be TRBD1 (5 bases). The CDR3 is made up of 15 amino acids. The V end was cut by 6 bases, the J end by 4 bases, with 18 bases between. The V gene's germline CDR1 is SGHAT and CDR2 FQNNGV. CDR3: CASRGLVKRGTEAFF. The CDR3 nucleotides read TGTGCCAGCAGGGGACTGGTAAAGCGGGGCACTGAAGCTTTCTTT. The full variable domain, rest sourced from reference TRBV11-2 and TRBJ1-1, is EAGVAQSPRYKIIEKRQSVAFWCNPISGHATLYWYQQILGQGPKLLIQFQNNGVVDDSQLPKDRFSAERLKGVDSTLKIQPAKLEDSAVYLCASRGLVKRGTEAFFGQGTRLTVV.

V usage is TRBV18 and J usage is TRBJ1-1; D gene unclear. The germline V gene has CDR1 KGHSH and CDR2 LQKENI. Trimming stripped 3 bases from V and 1 base from J, with 12 bases between. This CDR3 is built from 15 residues. CDR3 nucleotide sequence: TGTGCCAGCTCACCGTTCCCCCACTGGAACACTGAAGCTTTCTTT. Translated: CASSPFPHWNTEAFF.

The rearrangement joins TRBV7-7 to TRBJ2-1, with 9 positions matching TRBD1. The CDR3 extends over 13 amino acids. J lost 8 bases, V lost 4 bases, and 3 bases had no gene match. From germline, CDR1 is SSHAT and CDR2 FNYEAQ (reference sequence). DNA for the CDR3: TGTGCCAGCAGCTCGGACAGGGGATATGAGCAGTTCTTC. The encoded protein is CASSSDRGYEQFF.

In nucleotides, the CDR3 is TGTGCCAGCACCACTAGCGGGAGTCGGGTAGGATACAATGAGCAGTTCTTC. Protein: CASTTSGSRVGYNEQFF. The chain joins TRBV28 to TRBJ2-1; 11 bases agree with TRBD2. The CDR3 sequence is 17 residues long. J was trimmed by 4 bases and V by 7 bases; bases with no gene match: 12. Germline V gives CDR1 MDHEN, CDR2 SYDVKM. The full variable domain, completed using reference TRBV28 and TRBJ2-1, is DVKVTQSSRYLVKRTGEKVFLECVQDMDHENMFWYRQDPGLGLRLIYFSYDVKMKEKGDIPEGYSVSREKKERFSLILESASTNQTSMYLCASTTSGSRVGYNEQFFGPGTRLTVL.

The CDR3 region is CASSSEGLAGAYEQYF. DNA of the CDR3: TGTGCCAGCAGCTCAGAGGGACTAGCGGGAGCGTACGAGCAGTACTTC. V usage is TRBV7-2 and J usage is TRBJ2-7; the match to TRBD2 covers 14 bases. The germline V gene has CDR1 SGHTA and CDR2 FQGNSA. After removal of 4 bases from V and 4 bases from J, the junction contained 6 bases not matched to a gene. There are 16 residues in the CDR3.

This clone was seen more than once but under ten times. The J gene is TRBJ2-7, the V gene TRBV2; TRBD2 agrees at 14 bases. V gave up 8 bases and J gave up 0 bases; unmatched junction bases: 0. The CDR3 covers 14 residues. The germline gives CDR1 SNHLY, CDR2 FYNNEI. CDR3 in DNA: TGTGCCAGCGGGACTAGCGGGAGCTCCTACGAGCAGTACTTC. Amino acids: CASGTSGSSYEQYF.